This TCR beta chain stems from a study of CD8 T cells in Susac syndrome. On the study more broadly: At the time their blood was drawn, patients with Susac syndrome were either therapy-naive, on corticosteroids (with some of them also receiving intravenous immunoglobulin), or on intravenous immunoglobulin alone.

CD8+ and CD4+ T cells taken from blood had their TCR beta sequenced. Recently defined diagnostic criteria classed the Susac syndrome patients as definite or probable. RNA, at roughly 0.45 to 1 ug, was reverse transcribed with random hexamers. A multiplex approach, immunoSEQ multiplex PCR, amplified TCR beta CDR3 across 54 Vbeta and 13 Jbeta. A single record per CDR3 protein comes from TCRdb applying MiXCR to the immunoSEQ multiplex PCR reads. The data hold 120,000 or so distinct CDR3 sequences, with roughly 94% observed a single time. Trimming cost V 0 bases and J 0 bases, with 14 bases left between them. The CDR3 is 18 amino acids. From germline, CDR1 is LGHDT and CDR2 YNNKEL (reference sequence).

V gene TRBV3-1 combines with J gene TRBJ1-4; D remains unclear. The sequence was obtained from a human donor with Susac syndrome. The material sequenced was CD8+ T cells from PBMCs. The CDR3 DNA is TGTGCCAGCAGCCAAGAAACAGTACTCCGGGCAACTAATGAAAAACTGTTTTTT. Translation gives CASSQETVLRATNEKLFF. The full variable domain, with the rest looked up from reference TRBV3-1 and TRBJ1-4, is DTAVSQTPKYLVTQMGNDKSIKCEQNLGHDTMYWYKQDSKKFLKIMFSYNNKELIINETVPNRFSPKSPDKAHLNLHINSLELGDSAVYFCASSQETVLRATNEKLFFGSGTQLSVL.